A selection of T cell receptor beta chains follows, all from one sample in a study of blood T cell repertoires in COVID-19. Using immunoSEQ multiplex PCR, the repertoire was profiled, and TCRdb retains in-frame clones only, with some absent. The sample holds about 120,000 clones, 70% to 85% seen once. The sample taken for sequencing was peripheral blood. All receptors derive from a man aged 65 to 79 with active or convalescent COVID-19. The CDR3 runs from the conserved cysteine through the conserved F or W. A D gene is named only where the DNA matches it firmly. Only part of the rows carry a size: once, few, many, or a class if the clone is expanded.

clone_size d_call j_call v_call cdr3_aa cdr3_nt
NA NA TRBJ1-5 TRBV24-1 CATSDLNLDQPQHF TGTGCCACCAGTGATTTGAACTTGGATCAGCCCCAGCATTTT
NA NA TRBJ2-7 TRBV5-1 CASSLAIGQIPYEQYF TGCGCCAGCAGCTTGGCCATTGGACAGATCCCCTACGAGCAGTACTTC
NA TRBD2 TRBJ2-5 TRBV4-2 CASSQALSGRGTETQYF TGTGCCAGCAGCCAAGCCCTTAGCGGGAGGGGGACGGAGACCCAGTACTTC
few NA TRBJ1-3 TRBV11-2 CASSIGQTGNTIYF TGTGCCAGCAGCATCGGACAGACTGGAAACACCATATATTTT
NA NA TRBJ2-2 TRBV9 CASSTLGGDRRNTGELFF TGTGCCAGCAGCACCTTGGGGGGGGACAGGCGGAACACCGGGGAGCTGTTTTTT
NA TRBD1 TRBJ2-7 TRBV11-2 CASSKTGASPGYEQYF TGTGCCAGCAGCAAGACAGGGGCCTCCCCTGGCTACGAGCAGTACTTC
NA NA TRBJ1-3 TRBV6-6 CASSYSDQGAGNTIYF TGTGCCAGCAGTTACTCTGATCAGGGTGCTGGAAACACCATATATTTT
NA TRBD1 TRBJ1-2 TRBV19 CASSIPGQGPYGYTF TGTGCCAGTAGTATCCCGGGACAGGGTCCCTATGGCTACACCTTC
NA NA TRBJ2-3 TRBV5-1 CASSLMGRITDTQYF TGCGCCAGCAGCTTGATGGGGCGGATCACAGATACGCAGTATTTT
once NA TRBJ1-4 TRBV27 CASSLGWQSSEKLFF TGTGCCAGCAGTTTAGGGTGGCAGTCTAGTGAAAAACTGTTTTTT
NA TRBD1 TRBJ2-7 TRBV27 CASSATGLKDYEQYF TGTGCCAGCAGTGCGACAGGGCTAAAGGACTACGAGCAGTACTTC
once TRBD2 TRBJ2-7 TRBV2 CASRTSGDASYEQYF TGTGCCAGCAGGACTAGCGGGGACGCCTCCTACGAGCAGTACTTC
NA TRBD1 TRBJ1-5 TRBV28 CASTQDRENQPQHF TGTGCCAGCACCCAGGACAGGGAGAATCAGCCCCAGCATTTT
NA TRBD1 TRBJ2-4 TRBV6-5 CASSYSDRVGNIQYF TGTGCCAGCAGTTACAGCGACAGGGTTGGGAACATTCAGTACTTC
NA NA TRBJ1-4 TRBV6-5 CASHAGGFNEKLFF TGTGCCAGCCACGCCGGGGGATTTAATGAAAAACTGTTTTTT
NA NA TRBJ1-6 TRBV6-5 CASSYAAGNSPLHF TGTGCCAGCAGTTACGCGGCAGGGAATTCACCCCTCCACTTT
NA NA TRBJ1-6 TRBV5-8 CASSPRLRSSLHF TGTGCCAGCAGCCCGCGGTTGAGGTCTTCCCTCCACTTT
once NA TRBJ2-1 TRBV5-5 CASSSTYSGYNEQFF TGTGCCAGCAGCTCCACTTACTCCGGGTACAATGAGCAGTTCTTC
NA TRBD2 TRBJ2-2 TRBV11-2 CASSLELAGGPRELFF TGTGCCAGCAGCTTAGAACTAGCGGGGGGGCCTCGGGAGCTGTTTTTT
once NA TRBJ2-5 TRBV7-2 CASSLGTAETQYF TGTGCCAGCAGCTTAGGGACAGCTGAGACCCAGTACTTC
NA NA TRBJ2-7 TRBV9 CASRGARRYEQYF TGTGCCAGCCGGGGTGCGCGCCGATACGAGCAGTACTTC
NA TRBD1 TRBJ1-2 TRBV19 CASSSGQGVINYGYTF TGTGCCAGTAGTTCGGGACAGGGGGTTATCAACTATGGCTACACCTTC
once NA TRBJ1-2 TRBV7-8 CASSSLLGTKNYGYTF TGTGCCAGCAGCTCCCTTTTGGGGACAAAGAACTATGGCTACACCTTC